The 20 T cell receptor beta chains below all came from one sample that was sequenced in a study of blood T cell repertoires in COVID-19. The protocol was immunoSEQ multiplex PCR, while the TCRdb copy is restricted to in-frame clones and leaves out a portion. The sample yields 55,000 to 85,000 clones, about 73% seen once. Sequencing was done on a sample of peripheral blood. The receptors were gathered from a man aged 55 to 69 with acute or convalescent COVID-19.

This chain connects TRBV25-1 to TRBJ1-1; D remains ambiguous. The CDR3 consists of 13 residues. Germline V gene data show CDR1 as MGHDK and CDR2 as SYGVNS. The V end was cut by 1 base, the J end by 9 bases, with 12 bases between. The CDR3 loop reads CASSELRVNQAFF. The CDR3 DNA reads TGTGCCAGCAGTGAATTGAGGGTTAACCAAGCTTTCTTT. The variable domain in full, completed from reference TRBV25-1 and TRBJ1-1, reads EADIYQTPRYLVIGTGKKITLECSQTMGHDKMYWYQQDPGMELHLIHYSYGVNSTEKGDLSSESTVSRIRTEHFPLTLESARPSHTSQYLCASSELRVNQAFFGQGTRLTVV.

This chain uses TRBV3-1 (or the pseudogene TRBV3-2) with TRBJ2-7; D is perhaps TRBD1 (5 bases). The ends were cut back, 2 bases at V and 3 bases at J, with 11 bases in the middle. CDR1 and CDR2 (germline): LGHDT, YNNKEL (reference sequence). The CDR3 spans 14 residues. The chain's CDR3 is CASSQYSDSYEQYV. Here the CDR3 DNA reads TGTGCCAGCAGCCAATACTCCGACAGCTACGAGCAGTACGTC.

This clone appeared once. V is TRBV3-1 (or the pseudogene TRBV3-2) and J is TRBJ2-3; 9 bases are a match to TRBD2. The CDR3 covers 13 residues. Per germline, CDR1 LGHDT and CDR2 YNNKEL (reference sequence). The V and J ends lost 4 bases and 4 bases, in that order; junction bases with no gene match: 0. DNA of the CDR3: TGTGCCAGCAGCCGGACTAGCGCAGATACGCAGTATTTT. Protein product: CASSRTSADTQYF.

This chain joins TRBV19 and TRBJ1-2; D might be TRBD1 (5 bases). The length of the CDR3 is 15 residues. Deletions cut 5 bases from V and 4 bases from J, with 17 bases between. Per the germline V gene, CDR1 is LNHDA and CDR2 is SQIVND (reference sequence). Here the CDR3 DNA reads TGTGCCAGTAGTTCAGGGTTACAGCTGGGCTATGGCTACACCTTC. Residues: CASSSGLQLGYGYTF.

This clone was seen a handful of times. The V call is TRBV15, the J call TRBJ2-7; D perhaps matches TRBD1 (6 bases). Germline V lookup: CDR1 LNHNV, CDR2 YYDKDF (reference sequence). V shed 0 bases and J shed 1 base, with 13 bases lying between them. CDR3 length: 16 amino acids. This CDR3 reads CATSREVGARSYEQYF. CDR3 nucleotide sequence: TGTGCCACCAGCAGAGAGGTGGGGGCGCGTTCCTACGAGCAGTACTTC.

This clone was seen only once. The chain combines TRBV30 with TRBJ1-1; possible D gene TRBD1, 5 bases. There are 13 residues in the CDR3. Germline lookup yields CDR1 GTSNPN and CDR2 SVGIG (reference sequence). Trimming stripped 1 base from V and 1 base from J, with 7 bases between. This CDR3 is CAWSEQANTEAFF. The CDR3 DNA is TGTGCCTGGAGTGAACAGGCGAACACTGAAGCTTTCTTT.

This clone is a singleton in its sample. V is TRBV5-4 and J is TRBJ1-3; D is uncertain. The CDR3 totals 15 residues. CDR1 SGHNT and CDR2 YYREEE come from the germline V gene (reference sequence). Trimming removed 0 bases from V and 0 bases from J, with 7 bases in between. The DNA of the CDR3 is TGTGCCAGCAGCTTGGACATCCTCTCTGGAAACACCATATATTTT. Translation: CASSLDILSGNTIYF. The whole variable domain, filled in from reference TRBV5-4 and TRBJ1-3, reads ETGVTQSPTHLIKTRGQQVTLRCSSQSGHNTVSWYQQALGQGPQFIFQYYREEENGRGNFPPRFSGLQFPNYSSELNVNALELDDSALYLCASSLDILSGNTIYFGEGSWLTVV.

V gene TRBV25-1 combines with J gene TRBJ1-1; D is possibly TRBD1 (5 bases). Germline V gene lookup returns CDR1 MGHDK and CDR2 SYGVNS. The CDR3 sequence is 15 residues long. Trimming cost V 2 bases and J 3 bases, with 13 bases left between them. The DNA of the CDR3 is TGTGCCAGCAGTGAAGCAGGGTCAGGCGACACTGAAGCTTTCTTT. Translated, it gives CASSEAGSGDTEAFF.

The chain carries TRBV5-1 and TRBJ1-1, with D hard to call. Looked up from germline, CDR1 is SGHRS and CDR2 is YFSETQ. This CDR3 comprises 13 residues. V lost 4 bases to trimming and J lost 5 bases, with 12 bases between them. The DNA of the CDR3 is TGCGCCAGCAGCCGGATTGCGGGGACTGAAGCTTTCTTT. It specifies CASSRIAGTEAFF.

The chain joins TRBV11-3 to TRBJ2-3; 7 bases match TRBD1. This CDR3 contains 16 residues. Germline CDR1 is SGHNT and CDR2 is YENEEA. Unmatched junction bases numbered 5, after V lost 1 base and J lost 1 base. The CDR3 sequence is CASSLGTQGGTDTQYF. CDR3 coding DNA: TGTGCCAGCAGCTTAGGAACCCAGGGGGGCACAGATACGCAGTATTTT.

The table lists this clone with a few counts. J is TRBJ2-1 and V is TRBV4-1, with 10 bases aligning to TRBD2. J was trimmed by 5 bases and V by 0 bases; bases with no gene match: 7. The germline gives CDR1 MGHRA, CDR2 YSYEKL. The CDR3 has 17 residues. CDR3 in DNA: TGCGCCAGCAGCCAAGAGGGGGGACTAGCGAGCGACAATGAGCAGTTCTTC. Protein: CASSQEGGLASDNEQFF.

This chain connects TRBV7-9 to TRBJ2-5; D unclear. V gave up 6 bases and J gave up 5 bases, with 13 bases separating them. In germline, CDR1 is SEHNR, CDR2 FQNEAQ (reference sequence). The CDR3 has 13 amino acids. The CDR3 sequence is CASSGSYGETQYF. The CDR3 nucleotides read TGTGCCAGCAGTGGTTCGTACGGGGAGACCCAGTACTTC.

CDR3 DNA: TGTGCCAGCAGCTTGCTCTGGCTGGGACAGGGTGCGAATGAGCAGTTCTTC. Translation: CASSLLWLGQGANEQFF. The rearrangement links TRBV7-2 to TRBJ2-1; 9 positions agree with TRBD1. Unmatched junction bases numbered 13, after V lost 3 bases and J lost 7 bases. The CDR3 totals 17 residues. Germline V lookup: CDR1 SGHTA, CDR2 FQGNSA.

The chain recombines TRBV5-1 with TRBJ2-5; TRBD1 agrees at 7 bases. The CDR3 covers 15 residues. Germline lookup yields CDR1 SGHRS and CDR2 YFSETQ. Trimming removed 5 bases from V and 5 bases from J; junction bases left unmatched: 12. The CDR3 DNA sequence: TGCGCCAGCAGTCAGAGAGGGGGCTCGGTGGAGACCCAGTACTTC. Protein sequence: CASSQRGGSVETQYF.

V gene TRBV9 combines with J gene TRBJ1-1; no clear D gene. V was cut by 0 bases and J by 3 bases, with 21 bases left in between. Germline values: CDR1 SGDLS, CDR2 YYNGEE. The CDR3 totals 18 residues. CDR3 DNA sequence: TGTGCCAGCAGCGTAGGATACCCCGGGTCCGACCGGGACACTGAAGCTTTCTTT. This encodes CASSVGYPGSDRDTEAFF.

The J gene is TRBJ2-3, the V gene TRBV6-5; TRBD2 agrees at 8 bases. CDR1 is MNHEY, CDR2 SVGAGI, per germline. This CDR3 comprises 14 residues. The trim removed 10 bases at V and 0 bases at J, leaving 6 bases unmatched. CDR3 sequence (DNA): TGTGCCATTCATAGCGGGACTAGCACAGATACGCAGTATTTT. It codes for CAIHSGTSTDTQYF.

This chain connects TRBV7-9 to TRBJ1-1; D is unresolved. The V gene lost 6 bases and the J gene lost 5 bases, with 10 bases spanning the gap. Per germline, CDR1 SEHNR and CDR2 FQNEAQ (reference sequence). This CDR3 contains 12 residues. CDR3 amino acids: CASSTRETEAFF. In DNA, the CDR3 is TGTGCCAGCAGTACGAGGGAGACTGAAGCTTTCTTT.

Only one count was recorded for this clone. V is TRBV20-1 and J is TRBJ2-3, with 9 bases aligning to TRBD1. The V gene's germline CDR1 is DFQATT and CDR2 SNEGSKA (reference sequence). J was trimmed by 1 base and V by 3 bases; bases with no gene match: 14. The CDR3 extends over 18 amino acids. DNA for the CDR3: TGCAGTGCTAGTTTCAGGGACAGGGAGGTCGTCCGCACAGATACGCAGTATTTT. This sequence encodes CSASFRDREVVRTDTQYF.

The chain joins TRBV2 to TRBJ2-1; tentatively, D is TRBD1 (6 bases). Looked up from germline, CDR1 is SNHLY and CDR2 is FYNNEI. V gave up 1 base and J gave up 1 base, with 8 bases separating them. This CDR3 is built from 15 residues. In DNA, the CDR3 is TGTGCCAGCAGTGAAGACAGGGCTTCCTACAATGAGCAGTTCTTC. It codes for CASSEDRASYNEQFF.

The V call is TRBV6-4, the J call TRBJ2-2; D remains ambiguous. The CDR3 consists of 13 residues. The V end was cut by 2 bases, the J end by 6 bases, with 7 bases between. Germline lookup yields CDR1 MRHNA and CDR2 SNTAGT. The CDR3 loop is CASSDGRSGELFF. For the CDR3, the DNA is TGTGCCAGCAGTGACGGTAGATCCGGGGAGCTGTTTTTT.